One and the same sample provided the 3 T cell receptor beta chains below, sequenced in a study of T cells in Graves' hyperthyroidism and ophthalmopathy. Amplification yielded TCR beta CDR3 regions, with RNA transcripts as the source. TCR CDR3 underwent first-round RT-PCR with the HTBI primer set. TCRdb itself ran the multiplex PCR reads through MiXCR, one entry per CDR3 protein. There are around 530,000 distinct CDR3 sequences in the sample; roughly 15% occur only once, and around 17% lies in the top ten. Sequencing input: blood. The receptor source for this set is a woman younger than 30 with Graves' ophthalmopathy.

This clonotype was counted many times. The rearrangement uses TRBV27 and TRBJ1-1, with 10 bases aligning to TRBD1. CDR1 MNHEY and CDR2 SMNVEV come from the germline V gene (reference sequence). V lost 4 bases, J lost 1 base, and 0 bases stayed unmatched. The CDR3 is 14 amino acids. Written as DNA, the CDR3 is TGTGCCAGCAGTTGGACAGGGGGGAACACTGAAGCTTTCTTT. Translation: CASSWTGGNTEAFF.

In its sample, this clonotype was seen many times. The chain carries TRBV6-2 or TRBV6-3 and TRBJ2-7, with D possibly TRBD1 on 5 matching bases. Trimming stripped 3 bases from V and 4 bases from J, with 13 bases between. Germline V lookup: CDR1 MNHEY, CDR2 SVGEGT. The CDR3 extends over 14 amino acids. CDR3 sequence: CASSYGAETYEQYF. Written as DNA, the CDR3 is TGTGCCAGCAGTTATGGGGCGGAGACATACGAGCAGTACTTC.

This clonotype was observed at least ten times. The chain recombines TRBV30 with TRBJ1-4, with D unclear. In germline, CDR1 is GTSNPN, CDR2 SVGIG (reference sequence). Trimming cost V 2 bases and J 8 bases, with 18 bases left between them. CDR3 length: 15 amino acids. The CDR3 nucleotides read TGTGCCTGGAGTAAACTATCAGGATCTGGGGAAAAACTGTTTTTT. It yields the protein CAWSKLSGSGEKLFF.